This TCR beta chain was identified in a study of PD-1 blockade in classical Hodgkin lymphoma. Germline CDR1 reads MNHEY; CDR2 reads SMNVEV (reference sequence). CDR3 length: 14 residues. The V segment lost 8 bases and the J segment 3 bases; nucleotides outside the gene matches: 5. Assay: immunoSEQ multiplex PCR; the TCRdb copy retains only in-frame clones and omits some. The table records approximately 41,000 clones, 85% to 90% of them present only once. With no exception, relapse followed autologous stem cell transplantation in all patients, and brentuximab vedotin exposure varied. The V gene is TRBV27, the J gene TRBJ1-5; TRBD1 agrees at 9 bases. Sequences were derived from peripheral blood mononuclear cells (PBMCs), sampled before the second cycle of nivolumab. This receptor was obtained from a human donor with classical Hodgkin lymphoma. The chain's CDR3 is CASRGTGNNQPQHF. CDR3 sequence (DNA): TGTGCCAGCCGCGGGACAGGGAACAATCAGCCCCAGCATTTT.